The T cell receptor beta chain described here comes from a study of shared clonotypes between healthy human individuals. Broader study findings: It was observed that roughly 5.4% of naive CD4 clonotypes were shared across a handful of donors.

Using immunoSEQ multiplex PCR, the repertoire was profiled, and TCRdb retains in-frame clones only, with some absent. The sample records 1.6 million or so clones, around 97% being singletons. The CDR3 consists of 15 residues. J lost 8 bases, V lost 0 bases, and 5 bases had no gene match. Germline-derived CDR1 and CDR2 are MNHEY and SVGAGI. Turning to this clone: What it binds is not known.

The chain has TRBV6-5 and TRBJ2-1, with 9 bases matching TRBD2. This clonotype was sampled from a young man in good health. The material sequenced was naive CD4+ T cells sorted from blood. Subset of the sample: CD45RA+ positively selected. The CDR3 here is CASSYSREGPDEQFF. As DNA, the CDR3 is TGTGCCAGCAGTTACTCGCGGGAGGGCCCGGATGAGCAGTTCTTC.